This T cell receptor beta chain originates from a study of blood T cells in healthy people across ages. Regarding this clonotype: Antigen: not known.

CDR3 length: 15 amino acids. The germline V and J ends were trimmed by 3 bases and 4 bases, with 16 bases remaining between them. The V gene's germline CDR1 is SGHRS and CDR2 YFSETQ. Primers used in a second PCR of roughly 7 to 12 cycles were a sample-barcoded 5' primer and a J-beta primer mix. TCRdb itself ran the 5' RACE reads through MiXCR, one entry per CDR3 protein. The table includes approximately 850,000 distinct CDR3 sequences, under 45% detected once. The sample providers were healthy Caucasian people from Russia, aged roughly 6 to 95. Broader study findings: Investigators treated diversity estimates from one million T cells as underestimates. Naive CD4+ cells and diversity were both higher in long-lived donors than in aged donors. PBMCs went unsorted, and a conclusive naive versus antigen-experienced comparison was therefore prevented.

The gene calls are TRBV5-1 and TRBJ1-1; maybe TRBD1 (5 bases). Sequencing was carried out using blood. The source of this sequence is a man between 60 and 75 years old in good health. Here the CDR3 reads CASSSGHQRGTEAFF. The CDR3 DNA sequence: TGCGCCAGCAGCTCCGGACACCAAAGGGGCACTGAAGCTTTCTTT.